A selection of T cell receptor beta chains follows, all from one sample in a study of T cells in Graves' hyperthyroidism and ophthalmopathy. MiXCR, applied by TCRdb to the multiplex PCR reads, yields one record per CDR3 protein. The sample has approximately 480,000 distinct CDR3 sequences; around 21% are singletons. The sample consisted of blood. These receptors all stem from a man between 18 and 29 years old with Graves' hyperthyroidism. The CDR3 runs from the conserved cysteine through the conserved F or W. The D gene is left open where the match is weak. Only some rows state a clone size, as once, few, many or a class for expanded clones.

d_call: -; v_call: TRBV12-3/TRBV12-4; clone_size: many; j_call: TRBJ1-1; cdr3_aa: CASTLGYGGTEAFF; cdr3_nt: TGTGCCAGCACCCTGGGGTATGGGGGCACTGAAGCTTTCTTT
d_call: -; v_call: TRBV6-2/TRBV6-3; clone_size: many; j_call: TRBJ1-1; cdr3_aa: CASSPKVWDIWTVGTEAFF; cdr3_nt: TGTGCCAGCAGTCCCAAGGTGTGGGACATATGGACAGTGGGCACTGAAGCTTTCTTT
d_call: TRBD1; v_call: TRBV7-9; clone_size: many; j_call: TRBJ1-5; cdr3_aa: CASSLGQDNQPQHF; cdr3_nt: TGTGCCAGCAGCCTGGGACAGGATAATCAGCCCCAGCATTTT
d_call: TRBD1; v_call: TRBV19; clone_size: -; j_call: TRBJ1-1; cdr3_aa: CASYPTGRTEAFF; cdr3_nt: TGTGCCAGTTACCCGACAGGGCGCACTGAAGCTTTCTTT
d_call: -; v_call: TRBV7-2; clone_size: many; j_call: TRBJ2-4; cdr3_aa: CASSLDMGDGKNIQYF; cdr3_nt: TGTGCCAGCAGCTTAGATATGGGTGACGGCAAAAACATTCAGTACTTC
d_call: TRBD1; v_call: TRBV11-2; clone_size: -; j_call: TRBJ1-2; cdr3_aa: CASSRLNRGAPYGYTF; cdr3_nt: TGTGCCAGCAGCCGTCTAAACAGGGGGGCTCCCTATGGCTACACCTTC
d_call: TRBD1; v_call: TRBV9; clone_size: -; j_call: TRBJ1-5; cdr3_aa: CASSPGGGWAQPQHF; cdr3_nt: TGTGCCAGCAGCCCAGGGGGGGGCTGGGCTCAGCCCCAGCATTTT
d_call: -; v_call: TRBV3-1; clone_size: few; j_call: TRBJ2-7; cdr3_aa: CASSPARGNFYEQYF; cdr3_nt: TGTGCCAGCAGCCCAGCCCGGGGCAACTTTTACGAGCAGTACTTC
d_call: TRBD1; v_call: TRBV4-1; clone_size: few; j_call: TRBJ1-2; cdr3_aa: CASSQGGTGDYGYTF; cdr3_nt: TGCGCCAGCAGCCAAGGGGGGACAGGGGACTATGGCTACACCTTC
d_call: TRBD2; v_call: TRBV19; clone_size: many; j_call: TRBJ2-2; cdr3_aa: CASGGPNTGELFF; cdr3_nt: TGTGCCTCGGGGGGTCCGAACACCGGGGAGCTGTTTTTT
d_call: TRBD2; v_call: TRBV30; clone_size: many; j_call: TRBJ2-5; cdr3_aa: CAWIPTSGDQETQYF; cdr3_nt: TGTGCCTGGATCCCGACTAGCGGCGATCAAGAGACCCAGTACTTC
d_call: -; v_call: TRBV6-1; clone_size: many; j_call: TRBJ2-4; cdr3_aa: CASSYDIQYF; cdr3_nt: TGTGCCAGCAGTTATGACATTCAGTACTTC
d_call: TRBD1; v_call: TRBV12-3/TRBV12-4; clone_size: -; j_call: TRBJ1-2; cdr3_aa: CASSEPSQGNYGYTF; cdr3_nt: TGTGCCAGCAGTGAACCCTCACAGGGGAACTATGGCTACACCTTC
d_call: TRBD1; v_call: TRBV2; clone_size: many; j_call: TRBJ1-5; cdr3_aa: CASSIGQGQPQHF; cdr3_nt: TGTGCCAGCAGTATCGGACAGGGTCAGCCCCAGCATTTT
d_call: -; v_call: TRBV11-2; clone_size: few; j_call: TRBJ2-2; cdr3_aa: CASSLRTDLNTGELFF; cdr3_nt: TGTGCCAGCAGCCTACGGACAGACCTGAACACCGGGGAGCTGTTTTTT
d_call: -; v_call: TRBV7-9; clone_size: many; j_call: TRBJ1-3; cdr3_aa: CASSLGHSSGNTIYF; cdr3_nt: TGTGCCAGCAGCTTAGGACATTCCTCTGGAAACACCATATATTTT
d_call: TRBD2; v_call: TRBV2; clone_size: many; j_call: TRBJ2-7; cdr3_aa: CASSSSGGPTYEQYF; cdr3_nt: TGTGCCAGCAGTTCTAGCGGGGGGCCGACCTACGAGCAGTACTTC
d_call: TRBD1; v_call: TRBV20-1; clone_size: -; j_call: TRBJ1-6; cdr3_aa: CSARGQGFNSPLHF; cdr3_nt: TGCAGTGCTAGAGGACAGGGGTTTAATTCACCCCTCCACTTT